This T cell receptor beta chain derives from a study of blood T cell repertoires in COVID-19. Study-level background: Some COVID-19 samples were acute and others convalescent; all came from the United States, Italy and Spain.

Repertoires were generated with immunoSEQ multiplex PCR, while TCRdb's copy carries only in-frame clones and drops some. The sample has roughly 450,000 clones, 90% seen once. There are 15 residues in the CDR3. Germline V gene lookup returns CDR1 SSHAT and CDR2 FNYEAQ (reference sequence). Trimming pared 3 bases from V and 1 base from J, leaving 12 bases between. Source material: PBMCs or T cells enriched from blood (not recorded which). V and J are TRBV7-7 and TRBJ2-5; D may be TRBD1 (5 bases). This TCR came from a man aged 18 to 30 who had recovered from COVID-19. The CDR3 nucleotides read TGTGCCAGCAGCTTTGCAGGGAAGACCCAAGAGACCCAGTACTTC. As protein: CASSFAGKTQETQYF.